The 3 T cell receptor beta chains in this list originate from one sample, sequenced in a study of tumour-infiltrating T cells in Burkitt lymphoma. Profiling relied on immunoSEQ multiplex PCR, and the TCRdb table lists in-frame clones only, not all of them. Of around 1,200 clones detected, approximately 12% appear once; the ten largest clones hold about 25%. Sequencing was done on a sample of tumor tissue. The receptor set was obtained from a human donor with Burkitt lymphoma.

There are a few counts of this clone. The chain combines TRBV7-2 with TRBJ1-2; TRBD1 is a possible D gene (5 bases). Germline assignment: CDR1 SGHTA and CDR2 FQGNSA. The germline V and J ends were trimmed by 4 bases and 5 bases, with 14 bases remaining between them. This CDR3 spans 14 amino acids. The CDR3 coding sequence is TGTGCCAGCAGCTCGATGACCGGGGCTTATGGCTACACCTTC. Protein sequence: CASSSMTGAYGYTF.

J is TRBJ2-3 and V is TRBV6-1; perhaps TRBD1 as D (6 bases). Trimming removed 4 bases from V and 4 bases from J, with 30 bases in between. Germline CDR1 reads MNHNS; CDR2 reads SASEGT. The CDR3 runs to 20 residues. CDR3 residues: CASSGPSGTSRSFQPDTQYF. As DNA, the CDR3 is TGTGCCAGCAGTGGACCCTCCGGGACATCTCGTTCTTTTCAGCCAGATACGCAGTATTTT.

This clone was picked up a small number of times. One junction end disagrees with the germline gene, perhaps due to a read error. This rearrangement joins TRBV7-9 to TRBJ1-2; 7 bases fit TRBD1. The CDR3 extends over 15 amino acids. Germline CDR1 reads SEHNR; CDR2 reads FQNEAQ (reference sequence). In nucleotides, the CDR3 is TGTGCCAGCAGCTTATTTGACAGGGAGCAATTTGGCTACATCTTC. Protein sequence: CASSLFDREQFGYIF.